The clone carrying this T cell receptor beta chain was recorded once. Its target is not known. The data derive from a study of T cell responses to AZD1222 COVID-19 vaccine. Study details: Pooling covered second doses at about 4 or about 12 weeks.

The V end was cut by 3 bases, the J end by 0 bases, with 9 bases between. CDR3 size: 15 residues. Germline V gives CDR1 SGHVS, CDR2 FQNEAQ. Whole-study findings and limits: There were repertoire samples only from the period after the peak T cell response. Donors were chiefly white British, with a greater number of females, and clonal diversity was perhaps underestimated.

Clones were read by immunoSEQ multiplex PCR, and TCRdb kept only the in-frame ones, dropping some. The table records under 130,000 clones, approximately 87% of them present only once. The sequence was collected from an adult in good health. The rearrangement uses TRBV7-8 and TRBJ1-5; D uncertain. Sequencing was performed on peripheral blood, taken on day 0 of AZD1222 vaccination. DNA of the CDR3: TGTGCCAGCAGCTTTTTTCGGAATAGCAATCAGCCCCAGCATTTT. Protein: CASSFFRNSNQPQHF.